The T cell receptor (beta chain) described here comes from a study of tumor-infiltrating lymphocytes in oesophageal squamous cell carcinoma. This clonotype showed up just a few times. This CDR3 is built from 16 residues. Germline CDR1 reads MDHEN; CDR2 reads SYDVKM. Trimming removed 2 bases at V and 2 bases at J, with 15 bases between. One entry per CDR3 protein, called by TCRdb with MiXCR from the PCR reads. The table shows around 20,000 distinct CDR3 sequences, with around 38% occurring only once. The sequence derives from a male donor with esophageal squamous cell carcinoma. The sequenced sample was normal esophageal tissue next to the tumor. This chain links TRBV28 with TRBJ1-2; D is unclear. The CDR3 DNA sequence: TGTGCCAGCAGTTTAGGGCCGGCGAGGTTAAACTATGGCTACACCTTC. Protein: CASSLGPARLNYGYTF.